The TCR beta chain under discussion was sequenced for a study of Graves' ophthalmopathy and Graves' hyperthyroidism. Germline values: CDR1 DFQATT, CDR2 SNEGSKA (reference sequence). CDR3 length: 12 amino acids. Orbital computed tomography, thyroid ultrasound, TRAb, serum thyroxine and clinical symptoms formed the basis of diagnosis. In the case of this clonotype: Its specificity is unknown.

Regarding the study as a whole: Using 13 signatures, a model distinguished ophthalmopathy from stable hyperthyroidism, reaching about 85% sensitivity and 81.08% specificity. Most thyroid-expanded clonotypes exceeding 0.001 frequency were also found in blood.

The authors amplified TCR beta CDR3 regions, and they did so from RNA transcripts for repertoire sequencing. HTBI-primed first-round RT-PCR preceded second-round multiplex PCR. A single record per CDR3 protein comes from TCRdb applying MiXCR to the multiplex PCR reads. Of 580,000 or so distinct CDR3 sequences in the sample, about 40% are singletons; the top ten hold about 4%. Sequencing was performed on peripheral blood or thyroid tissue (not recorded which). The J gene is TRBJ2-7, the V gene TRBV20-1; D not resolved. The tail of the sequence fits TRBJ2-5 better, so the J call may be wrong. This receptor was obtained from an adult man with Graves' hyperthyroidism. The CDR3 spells CSASSVQETQYF. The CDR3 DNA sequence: TGCAGTGCCAGCAGCGTCCAAGAGACCCAGTACTTC.